Each of the 5 T cell receptor beta chains below was sequenced from the same sample in a study of response to subunit inactivated influenza vaccine. TCRdb processed the RT-PCR reads anew with MiXCR; each CDR3 protein has one entry. Counted here are a few hundred thousand distinct CDR3 sequences, 11% to 15% occurring once; the ten biggest clones make up over 8.5%. This material consisted of PBMCs from blood, taken 12 days after vaccination. The receptors come from a man aged 50 to 60 who received an inactivated influenza vaccine.

This clonotype was picked up a small number of times. The CDR3 sequence: CASSHVTYRGANYGYTF. The CDR3 nucleotides read TGTGCCAGCAGCCACGTTACTTACAGGGGAGCTAACTATGGCTACACCTTC. The V and J genes are TRBV4-2 and TRBJ1-2; 7 bases are a match to TRBD1. The CDR3 totals 17 residues. The V gene's germline CDR1 is LGHNA and CDR2 YNFKEQ. Losses at the gene ends were 3 bases for V and 0 bases for J; bases not matched to a gene: 10.

The V call is TRBV20-1, the J call TRBJ2-7; no definite D call. Trimming took off 5 bases at V and 3 bases at J, with 11 bases between the two ends. The CDR3 covers 12 residues. The germline gives CDR1 DFQATT, CDR2 SNEGSKA (reference sequence). The CDR3 protein is CSAGPGGYEQYF. The CDR3 nucleotides read TGCAGTGCTGGACCGGGTGGCTACGAGCAGTACTTC.

This clonotype was counted only a few times. The chain joins TRBV28 to TRBJ1-5; D gene unclear. Germline CDR1 is MDHEN and CDR2 is SYDVKM. The CDR3 runs to 15 residues. The germline V and J ends were trimmed by 3 bases and 0 bases, with 9 bases remaining between them. The CDR3 sequence: CASSFHGISNQPQHF. DNA for the CDR3: TGTGCCAGCAGTTTTCATGGGATTAGCAATCAGCCCCAGCATTTT.

In this sample, this clonotype turned up a few times. The chain is built from TRBV24-1 and TRBJ2-5, with D perhaps TRBD2 (6 bases). V dropped 1 base and J dropped 5 bases, with 19 bases sitting between them. Germline V lookup: CDR1 KGHDR, CDR2 SFDVKD. This CDR3 comprises 17 residues. CDR3 sequence reads: CATSDFGSGTRGETQYF. The CDR3 DNA sequence: TGTGCCACCAGTGATTTCGGATCAGGGACCCGGGGGGAGACCCAGTACTTC.

This clonotype appeared a few times. The rearrangement links TRBV7-6 to TRBJ2-7, with TRBD2 as a possible D gene (5 bases). Germline CDR1 and CDR2: SGHVS and FNYEAQ. This CDR3 is 15 amino acids long. The V gene lost 0 bases and the J gene lost 2 bases, with 11 bases spanning the gap. CDR3 sequence reads: CASSLAQHGAYEQYF. Here the CDR3 DNA reads TGTGCCAGCAGCTTAGCGCAGCACGGGGCCTACGAGCAGTACTTC.